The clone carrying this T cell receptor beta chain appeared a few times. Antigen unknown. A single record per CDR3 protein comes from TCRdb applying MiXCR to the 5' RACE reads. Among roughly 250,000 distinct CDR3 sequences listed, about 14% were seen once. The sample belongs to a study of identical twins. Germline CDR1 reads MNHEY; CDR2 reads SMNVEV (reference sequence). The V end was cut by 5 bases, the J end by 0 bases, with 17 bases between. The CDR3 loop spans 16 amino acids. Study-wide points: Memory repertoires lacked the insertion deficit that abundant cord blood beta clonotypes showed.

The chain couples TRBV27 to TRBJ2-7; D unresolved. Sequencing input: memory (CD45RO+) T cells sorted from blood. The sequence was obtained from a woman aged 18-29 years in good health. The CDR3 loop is CASSGHASIASYEQYF. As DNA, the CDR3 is TGTGCCAGCAGTGGCCACGCGTCAATTGCCTCCTACGAGCAGTACTTC.